These 17 T cell receptor beta chains were all obtained from the same sample, sequenced in a study of T cell changes during pregnancy in multiple sclerosis. Produced via immunoSEQ multiplex PCR; TCRdb's table is partial and in-frame only. The sample carries 91,000 or so clones, 93% recorded once. The starting material was peripheral blood, obtained after pregnancy. Receptors originate from a female donor with multiple sclerosis, enrolled in a pregnancy study.

The chain joins TRBV19 to TRBJ1-1, with D hard to call. Per germline, CDR1 LNHDA and CDR2 SQIVND (reference sequence). V was shortened by 5 bases and J by 2 bases, with 9 bases between the two germline ends. The CDR3 sequence is 13 residues long. CDR3: CASSLNLNTEAFF. CDR3 in DNA: TGTGCCAGTAGTTTAAATTTAAACACTGAAGCTTTCTTT.

The V and J genes are TRBV11-2 and TRBJ2-3; 11 bases match TRBD2. CDR3 length: 17 residues. Germline V gene data show CDR1 as SGHAT and CDR2 as FQNNGV. V was pared by 5 bases and J by 2 bases, with 9 bases of the junction left unmatched. This CDR3 is CASSPDPLAGATDTQYF. The CDR3 region has the DNA TGTGCCAGCAGCCCAGATCCACTAGCGGGGGCCACAGATACGCAGTATTTT.

The V call is TRBV7-2, the J call TRBJ1-2, with a weak D call TRBD1 (6 bases). The ends were cut back, 2 bases at V and 4 bases at J, with 11 bases in the middle. This CDR3 has 14 amino acids. Looked up from germline, CDR1 is SGHTA and CDR2 is FQGNSA. The CDR3 spells CASSLFTGLYGYTF. CDR3 bases: TGTGCCAGCAGCTTATTTACAGGGCTCTATGGCTACACCTTC.

The J gene is TRBJ1-1, the V gene TRBV5-4; D may be TRBD1 (5 bases). This CDR3 is 14 amino acids long. Germline loops: CDR1 SGHNT, CDR2 YYREEE (reference sequence). V dropped 1 base and J dropped 2 bases, with 9 bases sitting between them. This chain's CDR3 is CASSLWGGNTEAFF. Here the CDR3 DNA reads TGTGCCAGCAGCTTGTGGGGGGGAAACACTGAAGCTTTCTTT.

This chain uses TRBV5-6 with TRBJ2-1; 10 bases line up with TRBD1. CDR3 length equals 16 residues. Per the germline V gene, CDR1 is SGHDT and CDR2 is YYEEEE. Trimming removed 0 bases from V and 3 bases from J; junction bases left unmatched: 3. DNA for the CDR3: TGTGCCAGCAGCTTGGGGGGGACAGGGGTCTACAATGAGCAGTTCTTC. It codes for CASSLGGTGVYNEQFF.

CDR3 sequence reads: CASSPLQTSGSHEQYF. The CDR3 nucleotides are TGTGCCAGCAGCCCTCTACAAACTAGCGGGAGCCACGAGCAGTACTTC. The rearrangement uses TRBV5-6 and TRBJ2-7; 11 positions agree with TRBD2. Trimming removed 4 bases from V and 5 bases from J; junction bases left unmatched: 11. Per germline, CDR1 SGHDT and CDR2 YYEEEE. This CDR3 comprises 16 residues.

This chain uses TRBV5-1 with TRBJ1-2; TRBD1 is a possible D gene (5 bases). This CDR3 spans 14 amino acids. V was cut by 1 base and J by 4 bases, with 11 bases left in between. CDR1 SGHRS and CDR2 YFSETQ come from the germline V gene. The CDR3: CASSLSQGGYGYTF. In nucleotides, the CDR3 is TGCGCCAGCAGCTTGAGCCAGGGTGGCTATGGCTACACCTTC.

V usage is TRBV28 and J usage is TRBJ2-1; 11 nucleotides agree with TRBD1. Germline V gene data show CDR1 as MDHEN and CDR2 as SYDVKM. The junction had 8 bases not matched to a gene; V was cut back by 6 bases and J by 7 bases. This CDR3 is 15 amino acids long. CDR3 amino acids: CASRGQGVAVNEQFF. CDR3 coding DNA: TGTGCCAGCAGGGGACAGGGGGTAGCAGTTAATGAGCAGTTCTTC. Full variable domain (outside the CDR3, taken from reference TRBV28 and TRBJ2-1): DVKVTQSSRYLVKRTGEKVFLECVQDMDHENMFWYRQDPGLGLRLIYFSYDVKMKEKGDIPEGYSVSREKKERFSLILESASTNQTSMYLCASRGQGVAVNEQFFGPGTRLTVL.

The chain recombines TRBV4-2 with TRBJ2-5; TRBD1 matches at 10 bases. J lost 4 bases, V lost 1 base, and 6 bases had no gene match. Per germline, CDR1 LGHNA and CDR2 YNFKEQ. The CDR3 extends over 16 amino acids. This CDR3 is CASSQGTGGKLETQYF. CDR3 nucleotide sequence: TGTGCCAGCAGCCAAGGGACAGGGGGAAAATTAGAGACCCAGTACTTC.

The V gene is TRBV6-5, the J gene TRBJ1-2; D perhaps matches TRBD1 (6 bases). The CDR3 runs to 13 residues. Germline V gives CDR1 MNHEY, CDR2 SVGAGI. Trimming shortened V by 2 bases and J by 8 bases, and 12 bases separated the two germline ends. The CDR3 region has the DNA TGTGCCAGCAGTTACGAGGGGGGAGGGGGCTACACCTTC. Its translation: CASSYEGGGGYTF.

The chain joins TRBV7-2 to TRBJ2-3; 8 nucleotides agree with TRBD2. The CDR3 spans 17 residues. J was trimmed by 0 bases and V by 3 bases; bases with no gene match: 8. Per germline, CDR1 SGHTA and CDR2 FQGNSA. This CDR3 reads CASSFHGTRISTDTQYF. DNA for the CDR3: TGTGCCAGCAGCTTTCACGGGACTAGGATTAGCACAGATACGCAGTATTTT. Together with reference TRBV7-2 and TRBJ2-3, the CDR3 gives the full variable domain: GAGVSQSPSNKVTEKGKDVELRCDPISGHTALYWYRQSLGQGLEFLIYFQGNSAPDKSGLPSDRFSAERTGGSVSTLTIQRTQQEDSAVYLCASSFHGTRISTDTQYFGPGTRLTVL.

In DNA form, the CDR3 reads TGTGCCAGCAGTTTTACGAGGAACACTGAAGCTTTCTTT. Translating gives CASSFTRNTEAFF. The chain combines TRBV27 with TRBJ1-1; no definite D call. Germline assignment: CDR1 MNHEY and CDR2 SMNVEV (reference sequence). This CDR3 comprises 13 residues. Trimming cost V 3 bases and J 1 base, with 6 bases left between them.

V usage is TRBV6-1 and J usage is TRBJ1-1; D not certain. The CDR3 totals 14 residues. Germline CDR1 reads MNHNS; CDR2 reads SASEGT. The V end was cut by 6 bases, the J end by 3 bases, with 14 bases between. CDR3 residues: CASSATRKDTEAFF. DNA for the CDR3: TGTGCCAGCAGCGCGACACGGAAGGACACTGAAGCTTTCTTT.

The V and J genes are TRBV18 and TRBJ1-4; 7 nucleotides match TRBD1. The ends lost 2 bases at V and 8 bases at J; junction bases unmatched: 20. The CDR3 has 19 amino acids. Looked up from germline, CDR1 is KGHSH and CDR2 is LQKENI. CDR3 sequence reads: CASSPNRTLPGTVREKLFF. The CDR3, as DNA: TGTGCCAGCTCACCAAATAGGACGCTCCCCGGGACAGTTCGGGAAAAACTGTTTTTT.

This clone has only one observation. CDR3 sequence: CASSRGTSLETQYF. DNA for the CDR3: TGTGCCAGCAGTCGAGGGACTAGCTTAGAGACCCAGTACTTC. The gene calls are TRBV6-1 and TRBJ2-5, with 9 bases fitting TRBD2. V lost 5 bases, J lost 4 bases, and 5 bases stayed unmatched. The CDR3 sequence is 14 residues long. Germline CDR1 is MNHNS and CDR2 is SASEGT.

The rearrangement joins TRBV19 to TRBJ2-7, with D possibly being TRBD1 (6 bases). This CDR3 contains 17 residues. Germline assignment: CDR1 LNHDA and CDR2 SQIVND (reference sequence). Trimming took off 3 bases at V and 2 bases at J, with 20 bases between the two ends. The CDR3 nucleotides read TGTGCCAGTAGTATGGGGACCGGGACAACGGCCCCCTACGAGCAGTACTTC. Its translation: CASSMGTGTTAPYEQYF.

This sequence joins TRBV7-3 and TRBJ2-1, with D perhaps TRBD1 (5 bases). The CDR3 has 15 amino acids. V was shortened by 1 base and J by 0 bases, with 7 bases between the two germline ends. Germline CDR1 and CDR2: SGHTA and FQGTGA. The chain's CDR3 is CASSLNTGSYNEQFF. The CDR3 bases are TGTGCCAGCAGCTTAAACACAGGCTCCTACAATGAGCAGTTCTTC.